The source of this TCR beta chain is a study of CD8+CD57+ T cells in acquired aplastic anemia. Study-level results: Significance was not reached for CD8+ Simpson's diversity between patients and controls.

The ends were cut back, 1 base at V and 6 bases at J, with 7 bases in the middle. Germline loops: CDR1 LGHDT, CDR2 YNNKEL (reference sequence). This CDR3 contains 12 residues. Template material for TCR beta VDJ and CDR3 profiling consisted of genomic DNA. Via MiXCR, TCRdb re-called the reads, giving one row per CDR3 protein. The sample contains 150,000 to 200,000 distinct CDR3 sequences, approximately 51% of which appear only once. The sample holds many counts of this clonotype. The antigen remains unidentified. Those patients picked for sequencing had displayed CD8+CD57+ cell expansion on flow cytometry.

The TCR comes from a human donor with aplastic anemia. The chain carries TRBV3-1 and TRBJ2-7, with D maybe TRBD2 (6 bases). Sequences were obtained from sorted CD4+, CD8+, or CD8+CD57+ T cells (not recorded which) from PBMCs. The CDR3 loop reads CASSQVGGEQYF. DNA of the CDR3: TGTGCCAGCAGCCAAGTGGGGGGCGAGCAGTACTTC.